This T cell receptor (beta chain) was captured in a study of T cell repertoires in cytomegalovirus infection (dated by TCRdb to between 2018 and 2021). A note on the overall study: Because public TCR beta signatures pointed to carriage of CMV infection together with the matching HLA type, the HLA type of each donor mattered for the analysis. Findings and caveats that apply to the study as a whole: The ex vivo response was dominated by HLA-C-restricted CMV-specific TCR beta clonotypes, which also provided the single most frequent clonotype in two of eight donors. Carriers of CMV infection plus the relevant HLA type were discriminated by the cumulative frequency of public TCR beta family members in the study cohort and in an independent roughly 380-donor cohort.

Via the germline V gene (reference sequence), CDR1 is SEHNR and CDR2 FQNEAQ. Here V drops 6 bases and J drops 8 bases, and the junction holds 16 bases not matched to any gene. The CDR3 spans 16 residues, from the cysteine through the phenylalanine. The read is trimmed to its CDR3 DNA, 48 bases read in frame from base 1. Sequencing was performed on an Illumina HiSeq 1500. TCRdb passed the public sequencing reads through fastp at Q25 and MiXCR, retaining productive beta sequences. Every CDR3 protein is listed once, alongside the most common genes and DNA of its rows. Counted in this sample were 70,000 to 75,000 distinct CDR3 sequences; 4% of them appeared once. The ten top clones hold about 22% of the sample. This clonotype has ten or more counts. What this receptor recognizes is not known. No base-level quality is on record; no much larger clone is a single base apart.

The specimen was PBMCs. This chain joins TRBV7-9 to TRBJ2-1; the junction holds 7 bases that match TRBD2. This receptor was taken from a human donor in good health (CMV status not recorded). Some clones in this sample may be carry-over from other donors' samples. The CDR3 is CASSPLAGPPMDEQFF. The nucleotide sequence is TGTGCCAGCAGTCCATTAGCGGGCCCTCCCATGGATGAGCAGTTCTTC.